Presented here are 22 T cell receptor beta chains from one specimen sequenced in a study of cytomegalovirus exposure and HLA in healthy donors. Use of 60 Vbeta and 13 Jbeta primers characterized the PCR. Data came from immunoSEQ multiplex PCR; TCRdb stores just in-frame clones and leaves some out. The sample consists of 70,000 to 85,000 clones, less than 75% of them appearing once. The sample comprised PBMCs. These receptors all come from a man aged 30-40 years in good health and CMV-seropositive.

The rearrangement joins TRBV6-1 to TRBJ2-5, with D perhaps matching TRBD2 (6 bases). The better agreement between TRBJ2-7 and the DNA end casts doubt on the J call. Germline CDR1 reads MNHNS; CDR2 reads SASEGT. This CDR3 has 15 residues. CDR3 sequence (DNA): TGTGCCAGCAGCCCTGGAGGGCCCCAAACCTACGAGCAGTACTTC. It encodes CASSPGGPQTYEQYF.

The chain uses TRBV2 and TRBJ2-7; D not resolved. CDR3 length equals 12 residues. The germline gives CDR1 SNHLY, CDR2 FYNNEI. V lost 4 bases to trimming and J lost 8 bases, with 12 bases between them. The CDR3 nucleotides read TGTGCCAGCAGTGGGTTTACGTACAAGCAGTACTTC. This translates into CASSGFTYKQYF. The whole variable domain, remainder taken from reference TRBV2 and TRBJ2-7, is EPEVTQTPSHQVTQMGQEVILRCVPISNHLYFYWYRQILGQKVEFLVSFYNNEISEKSEIFDDQFSVERPDGSNFTLKIRSTKLEDSAMYFCASSGFTYKQYFGPGTRLTVT.

The V gene is TRBV19, the J gene TRBJ2-3, with a weak D call TRBD2 (6 bases). V lost 3 bases and J 4 bases, leaving 17 bases between the germline ends. The CDR3 loop spans 16 amino acids. Looked up from germline, CDR1 is LNHDA and CDR2 is SQIVND (reference sequence). CDR3 DNA sequence: TGTGCCAGTAGTATTTCTGCGGGAAGGAGGGCAGATACGCAGTATTTT. Translation: CASSISAGRRADTQYF.

The rearrangement links TRBV2 to TRBJ2-5, with 9 bases that match TRBD2. Germline V gene data show CDR1 as SNHLY and CDR2 as FYNNEI. V lost 0 bases to trimming and J lost 5 bases; unmatched junction nucleotides: 4. The CDR3 totals 15 residues. In DNA form, the CDR3 reads TGTGCCAGCAGTGAAGCTAGCGGGGGCTGGGAGACCCAGTACTTC. As protein: CASSEASGGWETQYF.

This chain uses TRBV29-1 with TRBJ2-2; no clear D gene. The CDR3 runs 14 residues. Trimming left V 4 bases short and J 0 bases short, with 9 bases between. From germline, CDR1 is SQVTM and CDR2 ANQGSEA. CDR3 coding DNA: TGCAGCGTTGGTTCAGTCGCGAACACCGGGGAGCTGTTTTTT. Translated, it gives CSVGSVANTGELFF.

This clone was detected a few times. The J gene is TRBJ2-2, the V gene TRBV7-9; weak D call: TRBD2 (6 bases). This CDR3 has 12 amino acids. V was cut by 7 bases and J by 6 bases, with 9 bases left in between. The V gene's germline CDR1 is SEHNR and CDR2 FQNEAQ (reference sequence). CDR3 residues: CASTREAGELFF. In DNA form, the CDR3 reads TGTGCCAGCACCAGGGAGGCCGGGGAGCTGTTTTTT.

The chain uses TRBV15 and TRBJ2-7, with 10 bases that match TRBD2. J lost 3 bases, V lost 3 bases, and 5 bases had no gene match. This CDR3 region has 15 residues. Germline CDR1 LNHNV, CDR2 YYDKDF (reference sequence). The CDR3 sequence: CATSSLAGALYEQYF. CDR3 coding DNA: TGTGCCACCAGCAGCCTAGCGGGAGCTCTCTACGAGCAGTACTTC.

The chain uses TRBV28 and TRBJ1-1; 9 nucleotides line up with TRBD1. The CDR3 sequence is 14 residues long. Germline CDR1 and CDR2: MDHEN and SYDVKM. After removal of 5 bases from V and 10 bases from J, the junction contained 11 bases not matched to a gene. Here the CDR3 reads CASSADRGRESAFF. The CDR3 DNA follows: TGTGCCAGCAGTGCGGACAGGGGAAGAGAATCAGCTTTCTTT.

This clone was observed a handful of times. The chain joins TRBV7-3 to TRBJ2-1; 9 bases are a match to TRBD1. This CDR3 contains 15 residues. Trimming cost V 5 bases and J 10 bases; bases outside gene matches: 12. CDR1 SGHTA and CDR2 FQGTGA come from the germline V gene. CDR3 residues: CASSLAGQGSYEQFF. CDR3 nucleotide sequence: TGTGCCAGCAGCCTCGCGGGACAGGGATCCTACGAGCAGTTCTTC.

The chain links TRBV5-4 to TRBJ1-1; weak D call: TRBD1 (5 bases). Per the germline V gene, CDR1 is SGHNT and CDR2 is YYREEE (reference sequence). CDR3 size: 15 residues. V lost 2 bases, J lost 0 bases, and 11 bases lay in between. CDR3 sequence: CASSFDTGMNTEAFF. Here the CDR3 DNA reads TGTGCCAGCAGCTTCGATACAGGCATGAACACTGAAGCTTTCTTT. Based on the CDR3 plus reference TRBV5-4 and TRBJ1-1, the full variable domain is ETGVTQSPTHLIKTRGQQVTLRCSSQSGHNTVSWYQQALGQGPQFIFQYYREEENGRGNFPPRFSGLQFPNYSSELNVNALELDDSALYLCASSFDTGMNTEAFFGQGTRLTVV.

The chain joins TRBV5-5 to TRBJ2-7, with 7 bases fitting TRBD2. V dropped 1 base and J dropped 4; count of bases not matched to a gene: 14. Germline-derived CDR1 and CDR2 are SGHKS and YYEKEE (reference sequence). This CDR3 has 17 residues. CDR3 region: CASSLTGPGLPKYEQYF. CDR3 in DNA: TGTGCCAGCAGCTTGACAGGTCCGGGACTACCAAAGTACGAGCAGTACTTC.

J is TRBJ2-3 and V is TRBV7-2, with TRBD2 matching over 11 bases. CDR3 length: 16 amino acids. Germline trimming cut 7 bases from V and 2 bases from J; bases unmatched to any gene: 8. The germline V gene has CDR1 SGHTA and CDR2 FQGNSA. The CDR3 loop reads CASTPGLAGATDTQYF. DNA of the CDR3: TGTGCCAGCACCCCAGGACTAGCGGGCGCCACAGATACGCAGTATTTT.

The V call is TRBV7-2, the J call TRBJ1-5; D perhaps matches TRBD1 (5 bases). CDR3 size: 15 residues. Germline CDR1 SGHTA, CDR2 FQGNSA. The V end lost 2 bases, the J end lost 1 base, and 9 bases lay between the germline ends. DNA of the CDR3: TGTGCCAGCAGCTTATCCGACAGCAGCAATCAGCCCCAGCATTTT. It translates to CASSLSDSSNQPQHF. Based on the CDR3 plus reference TRBV7-2 and TRBJ1-5, the full variable domain is GAGVSQSPSNKVTEKGKDVELRCDPISGHTALYWYRQSLGQGLEFLIYFQGNSAPDKSGLPSDRFSAERTGGSVSTLTIQRTQQEDSAVYLCASSLSDSSNQPQHFGDGTRLSIL.

This sequence joins TRBV2 and TRBJ1-6; D is perhaps TRBD1 (6 bases). CDR3 length: 14 amino acids. V dropped 10 bases and J dropped 5 bases, with 15 bases sitting between them. Germline assignment: CDR1 SNHLY and CDR2 FYNNEI. The CDR3 region has the DNA TGTGCCACCAACTGGGCAGGGGATAATTCACCCCTCCACTTT. This sequence encodes CATNWAGDNSPLHF.

This chain uses TRBV20-1 with TRBJ2-3; D gene ambiguous. With 8 bases removed from V and 2 bases from J, the gap between germline ends came to 5 bases. The germline V gene has CDR1 DFQATT and CDR2 SNEGSKA (reference sequence). CDR3 size: 10 residues. CDR3 nucleotides: TGCAGTCCACTCACAGATACGCAGTATTTT. It translates to CSPLTDTQYF.

The chain couples TRBV14 to TRBJ2-6, with D uncertain. Germline V gene lookup returns CDR1 SGHDN and CDR2 FVKESK. V lost 4 bases, J lost 0 bases, and 7 bases lay in between. The CDR3 is made up of 15 amino acids. CDR3 coding DNA: TGTGCCAGCAGCCTCAGGCCCTCTGGGGCCAACGTCCTGACTTTC. Amino acids: CASSLRPSGANVLTF.

The chain couples TRBV14 to TRBJ2-5, with unresolved D. The last part of the DNA fits TRBJ2-7 better; the J call may be wrong. Germline values: CDR1 SGHDN, CDR2 FVKESK. The CDR3 extends over 12 amino acids. This CDR3 reads CASSPQPGEQYF. The CDR3 DNA follows: TGTGCCAGCAGCCCACAGCCCGGCGAGCAGTACTTC.

This clone was recorded a few times. The V gene is TRBV5-1, the J gene TRBJ2-1, with D hard to call. V gave up 4 bases and J gave up 8 bases, with 16 bases separating them. The CDR3 runs to 14 residues. The germline V gene has CDR1 SGHRS and CDR2 YFSETQ. CDR3 residues: CASSVGPGDHEQFF. The CDR3 DNA follows: TGCGCCAGCAGCGTTGGTCCGGGTGACCATGAGCAGTTCTTC.

There are a few counts of this clone. The CDR3 region is CASSEAIIRLAEADTQYF. The CDR3 bases are TGTGCCAGCAGTGAAGCCATCATCCGGCTAGCGGAAGCAGATACGCAGTATTTT. The V gene is TRBV2, the J gene TRBJ2-3, with TRBD2 identical over 7 bases. CDR3 length: 18 amino acids. CDR1 is SNHLY, CDR2 FYNNEI, per germline. V shed 0 bases and J 4 bases; nucleotides not matched to a gene: 13.

This clone appeared a few times. This chain links TRBV4-3 with TRBJ1-5; possible D gene TRBD1, 5 bases. The germline gives CDR1 LGHNA, CDR2 YSLEER. The CDR3 loop spans 15 amino acids. Trimming removed 0 bases from V and 6 bases from J, with 12 bases in between. As DNA, the CDR3 is TGCGCCAGCAGCCAAGAGTGGGGGGGAGGTCAGCCCCAGCATTTT. As protein: CASSQEWGGGQPQHF.

This clone was counted between two and nine times. Other DNA sequences in this sample translate to the same CDR3. This chain joins TRBV15 and TRBJ1-5; D gene ambiguous. This CDR3 comprises 15 residues. Per germline, CDR1 LNHNV and CDR2 YYDKDF (reference sequence). V was shortened by 0 bases and J by 0 bases, with 6 bases between the two germline ends. In DNA, the CDR3 is TGTGCCACCAGCAGAGATCGGGTTAGCAATCAGCCCCAGCATTTT. It codes for CATSRDRVSNQPQHF.

This CDR3 is CASSKTGFDEQYF. CDR3 nucleotide sequence: TGCGCCAGCAGCAAAACAGGGTTCGACGAGCAGTACTTC. V usage is TRBV5-1 and J usage is TRBJ2-7, with a weak D call TRBD1 (6 bases). Deletions cut 4 bases from V and 5 bases from J, with 13 bases between. This CDR3 has 13 amino acids. Per the germline V gene, CDR1 is SGHRS and CDR2 is YFSETQ.